This entry lists 13 T cell receptor beta chains sequenced from one sample in a study of OX40 agonist ivuxolimab in advanced cancers. Clones were read by immunoSEQ multiplex PCR, and TCRdb kept only the in-frame ones, dropping some. This table holds over 65,000 clones, 92% found once. Source: CD4+ or CD8+ T cells sorted from blood, taken in a trial of the OX40 agonist ivuxolimab. Receptors were obtained from an adult with an advanced solid tumor such as melanoma, head and neck, liver or kidney cancer.

This clone was found a few times. The chain employs TRBV28 and TRBJ1-1; D perhaps matches TRBD1 (5 bases). This CDR3 has 14 residues. Germline V lookup: CDR1 MDHEN, CDR2 SYDVKM. V lost 8 bases and J lost 1, with 14 bases in between. This chain's CDR3 is CASLRVGTNTEAFF. CDR3 nucleotide sequence: TGTGCCAGCTTGAGGGTGGGGACGAACACTGAAGCTTTCTTT.

The count of this clone is one. The rearrangement joins TRBV7-9 to TRBJ2-7; D not certain. V gave up 1 base and J gave up 5 bases, with 12 bases separating them. The CDR3 is made up of 14 amino acids. The germline V gene has CDR1 SEHNR and CDR2 FQNEAQ (reference sequence). The CDR3 bases are TGTGCCAGCAGCTTAGGGACGGTTTCTGACGAGCAGTACTTC. This encodes CASSLGTVSDEQYF.

The chain joins TRBV11-2 to TRBJ1-4, with unresolved D. Trimming took off 5 bases at V and 8 bases at J, with 18 bases between the two ends. Germline values: CDR1 SGHAT, CDR2 FQNNGV. The CDR3 is 15 residues long. CDR3 amino acids: CASSQNPDGSEKLFF. Here the CDR3 DNA reads TGTGCCAGCAGCCAAAATCCGGACGGGTCGGAAAAACTGTTTTTT.

The chain joins TRBV29-1 to TRBJ2-3; D is undetermined. The CDR3 covers 11 residues. The V gene's germline CDR1 is SQVTM and CDR2 ANQGSEA. The V end lost 2 bases, the J end lost 4 bases, and 4 bases lay between the germline ends. The CDR3 spells CSVERADTQYF. The CDR3 bases are TGCAGCGTTGAAAGGGCAGATACGCAGTATTTT.

This clone came up a few times. V gene TRBV14 combines with J gene TRBJ2-2; 9 nucleotides match TRBD2. Germline V gene sequence: CDR1 SGHDN, CDR2 FVKESK. With V trimmed by 2 bases and J by 0 bases, 13 bases remained unmatched. The CDR3 totals 20 residues. CDR3 DNA: TGTGCCAGCAGCCAATGGCAGCGGGAGGCTTGGTTCGCGAACACCGGGGAGCTGTTTTTT. Protein sequence: CASSQWQREAWFANTGELFF.

The genes are TRBV4-3 and TRBJ2-2; D is unresolved. This CDR3 has 17 amino acids. Trimming left V 1 base short and J 0 bases short, with 12 bases between. CDR1 LGHNA and CDR2 YSLEER come from the germline V gene. The DNA for the CDR3 is TGCGCCAGCAGCCAAGCTTTTCGGGCAGCGAACACCGGGGAGCTGTTTTTT. Translation: CASSQAFRAANTGELFF.

The chain links TRBV29-1 to TRBJ1-1; 7 bases line up with TRBD1. Germline V CDR1 and CDR2: SQVTM, ANQGSEA. The V gene end was trimmed by 5 bases and the J gene end by 1 base; junction bases not matched to a gene: 7. This CDR3 has 14 amino acids. CDR3 sequence reads: CSVYLTGANTEAFF. In DNA, the CDR3 is TGCAGCGTTTATCTAACAGGGGCGAACACTGAAGCTTTCTTT.

This clone is a singleton in its sample. The chain employs TRBV12-5 and TRBJ1-2, with a possible D match to TRBD1 (6 bases). The CDR3 spans 14 residues. Germline CDR1 is LGHNT and CDR2 is FRNRAP. Trimming cost V 5 bases and J 3 bases, with 13 bases left between them. This chain's CDR3 is CASGPTGLYYGYTF. The DNA of the CDR3 is TGTGCTAGTGGTCCTACAGGGTTGTACTATGGCTACACCTTC.

This chain connects TRBV28 to TRBJ1-2, with D uncertain. Germline lookup yields CDR1 MDHEN and CDR2 SYDVKM. The CDR3 runs to 13 residues. Trimming took off 1 base at V and 7 bases at J, with 10 bases between the two ends. DNA for the CDR3: TGTGCCAGCAGTTTATATGAAGACCTTGGCTACACCTTC. It codes for CASSLYEDLGYTF.

This sequence joins TRBV11-3 and TRBJ2-7; maybe TRBD1 (6 bases). CDR1 and CDR2 (germline): SGHNT, YENEEA. V was shortened by 4 bases and J by 5 bases, with 18 bases between the two germline ends. The CDR3 runs 15 residues. The CDR3 nucleotides read TGTGCCAGCAGCTCGGCAACTACAGGGTTCGACGAGCAGTACTTC. Protein: CASSSATTGFDEQYF.

The chain has TRBV7-2 and TRBJ2-3, with 7 bases fitting TRBD1. The germline V gene encodes CDR1 SGHTA and CDR2 FQGNSA. The length of the CDR3 is 16 residues. The junction had 8 bases not matched to a gene; V was cut back by 4 bases and J by 1 base. The CDR3 bases are TGTGCCAGCAGCTCTTCCAACAGGGGTGGCACAGATACGCAGTATTTT. As protein: CASSSSNRGGTDTQYF.

The count of this clone is one. The genes are TRBV6-6 and TRBJ2-7; D ambiguous. The V and J ends lost 8 bases and 1 base respectively, with 6 bases between them. The CDR3 consists of 11 residues. Germline V gene sequence: CDR1 MNHNY, CDR2 SVGAGI (reference sequence). CDR3 coding DNA: TGTGCCAGCGGAAGGTCCTACGAGCAGTACTTC. Its translation is CASGRSYEQYF.

The rearrangement uses TRBV9 and TRBJ1-1; no definite D call. This CDR3 has 14 amino acids. The V gene's germline CDR1 is SGDLS and CDR2 YYNGEE. V dropped 2 bases and J dropped 0 bases, with 8 bases sitting between them. The DNA of the CDR3 is TGTGCCAGCAGCGTCGCAGGATTGAACACTGAAGCTTTCTTT. It yields the protein CASSVAGLNTEAFF.